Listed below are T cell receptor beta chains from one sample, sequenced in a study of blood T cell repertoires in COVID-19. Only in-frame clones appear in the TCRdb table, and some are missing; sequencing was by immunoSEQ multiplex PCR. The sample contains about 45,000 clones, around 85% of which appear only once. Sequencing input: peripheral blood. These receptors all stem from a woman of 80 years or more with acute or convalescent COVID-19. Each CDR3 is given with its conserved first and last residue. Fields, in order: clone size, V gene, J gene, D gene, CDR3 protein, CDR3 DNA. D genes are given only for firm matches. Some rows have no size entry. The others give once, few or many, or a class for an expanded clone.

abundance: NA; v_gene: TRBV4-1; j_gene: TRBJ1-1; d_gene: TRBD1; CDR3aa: CASSQTGVDTEAFF; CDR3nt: TGCGCCAGCAGCCAAACAGGGGTCGACACTGAAGCTTTCTTT
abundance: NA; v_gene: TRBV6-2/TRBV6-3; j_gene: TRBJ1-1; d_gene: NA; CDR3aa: CASSYTENTEAFF; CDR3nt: TGTGCCAGCAGTTACACTGAGAACACTGAAGCTTTCTTT
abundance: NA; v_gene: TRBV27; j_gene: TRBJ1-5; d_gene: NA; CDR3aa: CASSPGTLGQPQHF; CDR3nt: TGTGCCAGCAGTCCCGGGACATTAGGTCAGCCCCAGCATTTT
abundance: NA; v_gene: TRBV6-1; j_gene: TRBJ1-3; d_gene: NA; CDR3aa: CASSEGGGNTIYF; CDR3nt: TGTGCCAGCAGTGAAGGTGGCGGAAACACCATATATTTT
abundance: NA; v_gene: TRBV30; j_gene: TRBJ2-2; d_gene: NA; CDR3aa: CAWSVLGTGELFF; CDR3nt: TGTGCCTGGAGTGTACTAGGCACCGGGGAGCTGTTTTTT
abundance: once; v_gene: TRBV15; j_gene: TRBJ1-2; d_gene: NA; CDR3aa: CATSRASLAGAQHYGYTF; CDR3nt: TGTGCCACCAGCAGAGCCTCCCTCGCGGGGGCCCAACACTATGGCTACACCTTC
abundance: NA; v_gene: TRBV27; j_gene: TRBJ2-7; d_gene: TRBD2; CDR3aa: CASSLLGLASDEQYF; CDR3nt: TGTGCCAGCAGTTTATTGGGACTAGCCAGCGACGAGCAGTACTTC
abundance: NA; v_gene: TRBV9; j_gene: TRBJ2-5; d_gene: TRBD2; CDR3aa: CASSATWEGRETQYF; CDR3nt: TGTGCCAGCAGCGCGACCTGGGAGGGCCGGGAGACCCAGTACTTC
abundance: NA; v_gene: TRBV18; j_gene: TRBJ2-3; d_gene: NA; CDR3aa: CASSRQVTDTQYF; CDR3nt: TGTGCCAGCTCCCGACAGGTTACAGATACGCAGTATTTT
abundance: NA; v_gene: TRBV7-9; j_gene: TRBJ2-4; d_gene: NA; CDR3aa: CASSVRGRENIQYF; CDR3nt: TGTGCCAGCAGCGTCAGGGGAAGGGAAAACATTCAGTACTTC
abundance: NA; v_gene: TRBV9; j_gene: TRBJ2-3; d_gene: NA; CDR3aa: CASSPGDTQYF; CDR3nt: TGTGCCAGCAGCCCAGGAGATACGCAGTATTTT
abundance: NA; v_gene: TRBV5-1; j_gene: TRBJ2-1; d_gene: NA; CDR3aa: CASSLAAGSYNEQFF; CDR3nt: TGCGCCAGCAGCTTGGCCGCGGGCTCCTACAATGAGCAGTTCTTC
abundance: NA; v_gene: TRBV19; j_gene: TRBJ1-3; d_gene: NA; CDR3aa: CASSIGSGNTIYF; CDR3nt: TGTGCCAGTAGTATCGGCTCTGGAAACACCATATATTTT
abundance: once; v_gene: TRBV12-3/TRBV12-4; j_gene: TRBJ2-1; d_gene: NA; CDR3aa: CASTPSVLGEQFF; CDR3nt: TGTGCCAGCACCCCTAGTGTTCTGGGTGAGCAGTTCTTC
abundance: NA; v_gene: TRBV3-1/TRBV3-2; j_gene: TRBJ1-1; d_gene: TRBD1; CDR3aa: CASSQGTGNTEAFF; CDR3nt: TGTGCCAGCAGCCAAGGGACAGGCAACACTGAAGCTTTCTTT
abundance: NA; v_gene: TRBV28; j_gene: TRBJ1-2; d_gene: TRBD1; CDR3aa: CASRYEQGAAANYGYTF; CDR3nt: TGTGCCAGCAGATACGAACAGGGGGCCGCAGCTAACTATGGCTACACCTTC
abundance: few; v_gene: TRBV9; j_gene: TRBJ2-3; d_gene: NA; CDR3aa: CASSSHPTSTDTQYF; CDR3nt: TGTGCCAGCAGCTCTCACCCCACTAGCACAGATACGCAGTATTTT
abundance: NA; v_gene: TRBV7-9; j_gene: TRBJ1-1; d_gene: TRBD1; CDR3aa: CASKSRDRVGTEAFF; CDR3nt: TGTGCCAGCAAAAGCCGGGACAGGGTCGGCACTGAAGCTTTCTTT
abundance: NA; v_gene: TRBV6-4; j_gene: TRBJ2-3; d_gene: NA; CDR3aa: CASRGIAGRGDTQYF; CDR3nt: TGTGCCAGCAGGGGGATTGCGGGCAGGGGAGATACGCAGTATTTT
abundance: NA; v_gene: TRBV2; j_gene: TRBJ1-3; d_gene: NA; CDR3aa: CATKFFSGNTIYF; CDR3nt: TGTGCCACCAAGTTCTTCAGTGGAAACACCATATATTTT
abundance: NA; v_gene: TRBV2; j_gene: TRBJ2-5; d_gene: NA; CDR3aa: CASNLEETQYF; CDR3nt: TGTGCCAGCAATCTAGAGGAGACCCAGTACTTC
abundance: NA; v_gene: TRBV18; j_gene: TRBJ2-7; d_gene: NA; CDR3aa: CASSPNAGEQYF; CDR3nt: TGTGCCAGCTCACCAAATGCGGGCGAGCAGTACTTC
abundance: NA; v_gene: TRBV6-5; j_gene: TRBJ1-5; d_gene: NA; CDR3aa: CASSTTQGIGQSQHF; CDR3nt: TGTGCCAGCAGTACAACACAGGGAATCGGTCAGTCCCAGCATTTT
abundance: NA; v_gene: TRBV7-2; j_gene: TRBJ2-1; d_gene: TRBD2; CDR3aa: CASSLGPRRTSGYEQFF; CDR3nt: TGTGCCAGCAGCTTAGGGCCCCGCCGCACTAGCGGGTATGAGCAGTTCTTC
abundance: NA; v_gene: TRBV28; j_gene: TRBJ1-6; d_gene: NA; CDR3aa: CASSSQGIGDSPLHF; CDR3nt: TGTGCCAGCAGTTCGCAGGGGATTGGGGATTCACCCCTCCACTTT
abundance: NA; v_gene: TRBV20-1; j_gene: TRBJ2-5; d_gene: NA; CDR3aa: CSARGPGQGLAGGSETQYF; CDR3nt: TGCAGTGCTCGTGGTCCTGGACAGGGGCTCGCGGGAGGGTCAGAGACCCAGTACTTC
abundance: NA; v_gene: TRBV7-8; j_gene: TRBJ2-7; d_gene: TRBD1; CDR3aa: CASSLIVRDSSYEQYF; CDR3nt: TGTGCCAGCAGCTTAATAGTTAGGGACAGCTCCTACGAGCAGTACTTC
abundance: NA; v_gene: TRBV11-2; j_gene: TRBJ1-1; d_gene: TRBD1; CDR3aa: CASSLGTDSEAFF; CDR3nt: TGTGCCAGCAGCCTCGGGACAGATTCTGAAGCTTTCTTT
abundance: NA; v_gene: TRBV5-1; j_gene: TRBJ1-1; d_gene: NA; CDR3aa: CASSITGTTNTEAFF; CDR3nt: TGCGCCAGCAGCATCACCGGGACAACTAACACTGAAGCTTTCTTT
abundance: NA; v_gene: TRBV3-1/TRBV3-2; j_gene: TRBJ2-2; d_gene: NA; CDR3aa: CASSQACSGTLHRGAVF; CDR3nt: TGTGCCAGCAGCCAAGCTTGTTCTGGGACACTACACCGGGGAGCTGTTTTT
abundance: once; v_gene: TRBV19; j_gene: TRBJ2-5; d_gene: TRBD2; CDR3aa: CASSPGLAGGLETQYF; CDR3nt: TGTGCCAGTAGTCCCGGACTAGCGGGAGGGCTCGAGACCCAGTACTTC
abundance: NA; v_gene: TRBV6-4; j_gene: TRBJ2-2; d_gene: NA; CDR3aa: CASSAELTGELFF; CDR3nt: TGTGCCAGCAGTGCCGAACTCACCGGGGAGCTGTTTTTT
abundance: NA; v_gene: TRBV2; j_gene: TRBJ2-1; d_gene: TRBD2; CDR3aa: CASRAQGTSNEQFF; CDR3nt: TGTGCCAGCAGGGCCCAGGGGACTAGCAATGAGCAGTTCTTC
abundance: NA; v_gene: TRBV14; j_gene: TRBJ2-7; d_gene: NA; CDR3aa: CASSRPSGTLVGEQYF; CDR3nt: TGTGCCAGCAGCCGCCCCTCCGGGACATTGGTTGGAGAGCAGTACTTC
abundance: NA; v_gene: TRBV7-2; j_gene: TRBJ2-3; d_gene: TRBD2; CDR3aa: CASSPGVKREFTDTQYF; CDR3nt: TGTGCCAGCAGCCCGGGGGTAAAGCGGGAGTTCACCGATACGCAGTATTTT
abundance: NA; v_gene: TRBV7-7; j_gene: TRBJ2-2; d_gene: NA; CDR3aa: CASSLGLGNTGELFF; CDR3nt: TGTGCCAGCAGCTTAGGACTAGGAAACACCGGGGAGCTGTTTTTT
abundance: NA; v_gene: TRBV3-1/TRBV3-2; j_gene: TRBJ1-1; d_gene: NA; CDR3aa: CASSPRAGDTEAFF; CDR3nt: TGTGCCAGCAGCCCGCGGGCCGGAGACACTGAAGCTTTCTTT
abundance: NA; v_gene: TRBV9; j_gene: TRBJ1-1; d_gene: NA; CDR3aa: CASSVGPPGVGTEAFF; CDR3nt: TGTGCCAGCAGCGTAGGGCCTCCAGGGGTAGGAACTGAAGCTTTCTTT
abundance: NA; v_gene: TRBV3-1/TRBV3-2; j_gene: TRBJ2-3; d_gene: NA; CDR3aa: CASTLGGTDTQYF; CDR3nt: TGTGCCAGCACCCTCGGGGGCACAGATACGCAGTATTTT
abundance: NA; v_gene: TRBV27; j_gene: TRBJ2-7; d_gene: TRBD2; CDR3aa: CASSSGLVYEQYF; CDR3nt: TGTGCCAGCAGTTCGGGACTAGTTTACGAGCAGTACTTC
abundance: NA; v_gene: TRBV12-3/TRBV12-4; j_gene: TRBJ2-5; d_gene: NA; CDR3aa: CASSLAGGETQYF; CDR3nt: TGTGCCAGCAGTTTAGCCGGAGGGGAGACCCAGTACTTC
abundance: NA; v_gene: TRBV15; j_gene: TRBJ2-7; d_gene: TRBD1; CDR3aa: CATSRVGTGVLLTSYEQYF; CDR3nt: TGTGCCACCAGCAGAGTGGGGACAGGGGTCTTGTTAACGTCCTACGAGCAGTACTTC
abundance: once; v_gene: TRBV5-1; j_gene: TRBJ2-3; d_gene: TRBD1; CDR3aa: CASKTGVLTDTQYF; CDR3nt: TGCGCCAGCAAAACAGGGGTTCTTACAGATACGCAGTATTTT
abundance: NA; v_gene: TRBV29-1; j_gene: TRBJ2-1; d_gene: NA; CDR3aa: CSVGRSGRENYNEQFF; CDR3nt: TGCAGCGTTGGACGATCGGGTCGGGAGAACTACAATGAGCAGTTCTTC
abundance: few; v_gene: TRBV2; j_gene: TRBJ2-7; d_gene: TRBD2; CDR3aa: CASGIAGEIPYEQYF; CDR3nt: TGTGCCAGCGGAATAGCGGGAGAGATCCCCTACGAGCAGTACTTC
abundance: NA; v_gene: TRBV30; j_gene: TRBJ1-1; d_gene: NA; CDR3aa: CAWSDGVGETEAFF; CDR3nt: TGTGCCTGGAGTGACGGAGTTGGGGAGACTGAAGCTTTCTTT
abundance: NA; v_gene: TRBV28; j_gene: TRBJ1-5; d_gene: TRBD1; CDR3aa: CASTSGNRGLYPQHF; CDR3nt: TGTGCCAGCACCTCGGGAAACAGGGGGCTCTATCCCCAGCATTTT